The present entry profiles one T cell receptor (beta chain) with its context. The entry originates in a study of blood T cell repertoires in COVID-19. At the level of the study: COVID-19 samples, acute and convalescent, were from the United States, Italy and Spain. T cells, B-cell-depleted T cells, or PBMCs provided the cDNA or gDNA that served as material.

J gave up 0 bases and V 6 bases, and 18 bases lay outside the gene matches. The CDR3 sequence is 19 residues long. Per the germline V gene, CDR1 is MNHEY and CDR2 is SMNVEV (reference sequence). The authors' processing: Reference gene primer amplification gave nucleated cell count estimates. Here immunoSEQ multiplex PCR was the method, and the copy in TCRdb shows in-frame clones only, minus some. The V and J calls and the clone size are those of that table, but D and trimming were determined from the DNA. The sample lists 75,000 or so clones; 75% to 90% were seen once. The chain uses TRBV27 and TRBJ2-3, with 7 bases fitting TRBD2. Sequencing was done on a sample of peripheral blood. This receptor was obtained from an elderly woman with acute or convalescent COVID-19. For the CDR3, the DNA is TGTGCCAGCAGGGGGGGTTGGAGGGGACTAAGGAGTAGCACAGATACGCAGTATTTT. Its protein is CASRGGWRGLRSSTDTQYF.